Given below is one T cell receptor beta chain in context. The antigen is unknown. A much larger clone sits a single nucleotide away, making a read error possible. These data belong to a study of molecular identifiers for immune sequencing clone quantification. Background on the study: RNA from around 20,000 or 100,000 naive CD8 cells was split five ways in replicates, with four sequenced. Whole-study findings and limits: Spiked Jurkat TCR RNA equivalent to one cell reportedly surfaced among some 1 million naive cells. Highly expanded clone sizes could be underestimated by identical TCR molecules that share a barcode.

Libraries used roughly 17,000 to 1,000,000 sorted naive CD8 T cells and 10%, 30% or 50% RNA input. TCRdb reanalysed the PCR reads using MiXCR and keeps one entry per CDR3 protein. This table has 45,000 to 60,000 distinct CDR3 sequences, about a third appearing once. Germline loops: CDR1 SGHVS, CDR2 FNYEAQ. The CDR3 sequence is 12 residues long. Trimming left V 5 bases short and J 4 bases short, with 7 bases between. The source is a human donor in good health. Some libraries in this study had Jurkat cell RNA spiked in. The sample was naive CD8+ T cells from blood, with Jurkat cell RNA spiked in. Subset here: FACS-sorted CD8+CD4-CCR7+CD45RA+ naive T cells. The chain joins TRBV7-6 to TRBJ2-3; D is ambiguous. CDR3 residues: CASSIESDTQYF. DNA for the CDR3: TGTGCCAGCAGCATTGAGTCAGATACGCAGTATTTT.